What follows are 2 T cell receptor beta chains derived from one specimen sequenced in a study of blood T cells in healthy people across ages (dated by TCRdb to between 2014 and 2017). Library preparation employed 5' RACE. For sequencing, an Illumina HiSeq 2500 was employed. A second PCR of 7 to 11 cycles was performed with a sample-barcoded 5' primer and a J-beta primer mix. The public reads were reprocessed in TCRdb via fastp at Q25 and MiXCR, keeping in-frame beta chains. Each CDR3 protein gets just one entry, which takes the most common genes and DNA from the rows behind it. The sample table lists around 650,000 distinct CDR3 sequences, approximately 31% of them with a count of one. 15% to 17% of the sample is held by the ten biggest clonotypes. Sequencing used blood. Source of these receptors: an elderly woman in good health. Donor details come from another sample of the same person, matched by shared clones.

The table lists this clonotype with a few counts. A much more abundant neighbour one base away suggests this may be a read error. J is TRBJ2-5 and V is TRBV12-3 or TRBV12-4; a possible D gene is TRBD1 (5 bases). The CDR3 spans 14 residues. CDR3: CACSLTVYQETQYF. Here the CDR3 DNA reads TGTGCCTGCAGTTTGACAGTTTACCAAGAGACCCAGTACTTC.

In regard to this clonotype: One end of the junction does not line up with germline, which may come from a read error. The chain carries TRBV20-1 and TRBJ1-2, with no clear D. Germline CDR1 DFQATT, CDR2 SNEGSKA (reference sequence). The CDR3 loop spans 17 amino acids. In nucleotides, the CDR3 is TGCAGTGCTAGACATAGGGTTAAGGCAGCGGCTAACTACGGCTACACCTTC. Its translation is CSARHRVKAAANYGYTF.